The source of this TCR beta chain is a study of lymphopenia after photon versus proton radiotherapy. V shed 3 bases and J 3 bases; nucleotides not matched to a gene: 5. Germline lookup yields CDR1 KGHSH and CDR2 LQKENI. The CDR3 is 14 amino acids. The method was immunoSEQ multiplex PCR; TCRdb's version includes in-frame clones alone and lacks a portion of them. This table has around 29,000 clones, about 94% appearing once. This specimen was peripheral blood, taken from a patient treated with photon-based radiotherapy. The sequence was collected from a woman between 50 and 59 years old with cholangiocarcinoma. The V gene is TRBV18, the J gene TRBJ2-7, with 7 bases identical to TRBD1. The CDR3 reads CASSPGTDYYEQYF. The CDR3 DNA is TGTGCCAGCTCACCTGGGACAGACTACTACGAGCAGTACTTC.